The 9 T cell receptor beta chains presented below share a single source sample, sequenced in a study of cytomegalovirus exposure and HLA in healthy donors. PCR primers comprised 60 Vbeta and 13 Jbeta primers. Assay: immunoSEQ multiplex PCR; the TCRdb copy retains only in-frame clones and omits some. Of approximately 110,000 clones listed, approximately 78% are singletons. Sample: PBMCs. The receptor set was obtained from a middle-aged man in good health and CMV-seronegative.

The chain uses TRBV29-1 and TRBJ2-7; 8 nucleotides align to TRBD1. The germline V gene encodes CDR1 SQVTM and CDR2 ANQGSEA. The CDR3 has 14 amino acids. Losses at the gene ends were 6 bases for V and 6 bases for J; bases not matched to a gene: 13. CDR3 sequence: CSVKRSGGLVEQYF. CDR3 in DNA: TGCAGCGTAAAAAGGTCAGGGGGCTTGGTCGAGCAGTACTTC.

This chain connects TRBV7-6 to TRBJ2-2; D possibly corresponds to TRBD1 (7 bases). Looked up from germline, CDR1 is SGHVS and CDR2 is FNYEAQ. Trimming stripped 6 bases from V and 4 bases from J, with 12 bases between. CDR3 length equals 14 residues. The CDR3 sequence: CASRRDRTTGELFF. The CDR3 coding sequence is TGTGCCAGCAGGCGGGACAGAACCACCGGGGAGCTGTTTTTT.

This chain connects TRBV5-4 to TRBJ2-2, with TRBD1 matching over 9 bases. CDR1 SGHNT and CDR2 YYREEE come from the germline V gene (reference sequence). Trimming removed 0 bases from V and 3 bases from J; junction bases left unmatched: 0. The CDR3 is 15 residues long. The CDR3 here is CASSLGTGDTGELFF. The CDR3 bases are TGTGCCAGCAGCTTGGGGACAGGGGACACCGGGGAGCTGTTTTTT.

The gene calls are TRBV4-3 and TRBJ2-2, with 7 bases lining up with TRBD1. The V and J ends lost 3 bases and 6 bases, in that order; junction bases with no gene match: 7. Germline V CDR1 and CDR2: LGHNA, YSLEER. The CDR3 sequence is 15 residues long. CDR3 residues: CASSQQGVSAGELFF. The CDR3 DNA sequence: TGCGCCAGCAGCCAGCAGGGGGTTTCGGCCGGGGAGCTGTTTTTT.

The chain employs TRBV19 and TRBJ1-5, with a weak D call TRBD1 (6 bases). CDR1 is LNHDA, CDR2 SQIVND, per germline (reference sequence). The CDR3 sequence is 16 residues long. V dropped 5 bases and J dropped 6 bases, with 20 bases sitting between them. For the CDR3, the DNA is TGTGCCAGTAGTCGAGGGAGTGGGGGGGCCTCTCAGCCCCAGCATTTT. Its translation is CASSRGSGGASQPQHF.

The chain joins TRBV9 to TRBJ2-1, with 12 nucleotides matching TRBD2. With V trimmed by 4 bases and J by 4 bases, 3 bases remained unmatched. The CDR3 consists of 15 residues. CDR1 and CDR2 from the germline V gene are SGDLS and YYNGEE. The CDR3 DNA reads TGTGCCAGCAGCCCGCTAGCGGGGGGGTACAATGAGCAGTTCTTC. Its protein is CASSPLAGGYNEQFF.

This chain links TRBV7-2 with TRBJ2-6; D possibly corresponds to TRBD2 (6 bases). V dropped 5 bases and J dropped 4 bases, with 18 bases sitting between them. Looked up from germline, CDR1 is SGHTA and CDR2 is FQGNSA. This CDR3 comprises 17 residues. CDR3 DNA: TGTGCCAGCAGCCAACTCCAGGGAGGCGCCGGGGCCAACGTCCTGACTTTC. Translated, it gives CASSQLQGGAGANVLTF.

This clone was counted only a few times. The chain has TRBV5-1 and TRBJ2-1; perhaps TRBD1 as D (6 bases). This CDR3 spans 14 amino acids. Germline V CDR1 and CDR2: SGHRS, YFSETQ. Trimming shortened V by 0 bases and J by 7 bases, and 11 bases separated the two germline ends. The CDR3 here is CASSLGVTGNEQFF. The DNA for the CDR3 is TGCGCCAGCAGCTTGGGTGTAACAGGGAATGAGCAGTTCTTC.

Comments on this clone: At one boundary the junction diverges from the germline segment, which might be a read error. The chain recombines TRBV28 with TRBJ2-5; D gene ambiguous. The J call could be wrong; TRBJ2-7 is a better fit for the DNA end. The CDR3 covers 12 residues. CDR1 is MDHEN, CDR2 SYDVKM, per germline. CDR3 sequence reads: CASNALSSEQYF. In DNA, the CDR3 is TGTGCCAGCAATGCCCTATCCTCCGAGCAGTACTTC.